A single sample gave rise to the 11 T cell receptor beta chains below, sequenced in a study of siplizumab effects on memory and regulatory T cells. TCRdb's copy holds only in-frame clones and misses some; the assay was immunoSEQ multiplex PCR. The data hold about 87,000 clones, with about 87% observed a single time. Sequencing was carried out using CD4+ T cells sorted from blood. All receptors derive from a human donor in good health.

V gene TRBV2 combines with J gene TRBJ2-7; D is possibly TRBD1 or TRBD2 (6 bases each). Germline V lookup: CDR1 SNHLY, CDR2 FYNNEI. The CDR3 is made up of 11 amino acids. V lost 9 bases and J 7 bases, leaving 13 bases between the germline ends. CDR3 protein: CASRRGGEQYF. In DNA, the CDR3 is TGTGCCAGTCGCAGGGGAGGTGAGCAGTACTTC.

This chain joins TRBV6-5 and TRBJ1-3, with 8 bases lining up with TRBD1. After removal of 5 bases from V and 2 bases from J, the junction contained 5 bases not matched to a gene. The CDR3 totals 15 residues. Germline V CDR1 and CDR2: MNHEY, SVGAGI. CDR3 loop: CASSMDRETGNTIYF. The CDR3, as DNA: TGTGCCAGCAGTATGGACAGGGAGACTGGAAACACCATATATTTT.

V and J are TRBV7-9 and TRBJ2-7; weak D call: TRBD2 (5 bases). This CDR3 has 14 residues. Trimming cost V 5 bases and J 0 bases, with 11 bases left between them. The germline V gene has CDR1 SEHNR and CDR2 FQNEAQ (reference sequence). CDR3 coding DNA: TGTGCCAGCAGCGTGGGGAGTAGCTCCTACGAGCAGTACTTC. This translates into CASSVGSSSYEQYF.

The chain joins TRBV5-4 to TRBJ2-1, with 7 bases fitting TRBD2. Germline V lookup: CDR1 SGHNT, CDR2 YYREEE (reference sequence). This CDR3 spans 16 amino acids. The trim removed 4 bases at V and 0 bases at J, leaving 7 bases unmatched. CDR3 residues: CASSKLAISSYNEQFF. Written as DNA, the CDR3 is TGTGCCAGCAGCAAACTAGCGATTAGCTCCTACAATGAGCAGTTCTTC.

The genes are TRBV5-6 and TRBJ1-2; no definite D call. This CDR3 is built from 13 residues. Trimming took off 0 bases at V and 2 bases at J, with 5 bases between the two ends. Germline CDR1 is SGHDT and CDR2 is YYEEEE. In DNA, the CDR3 is TGTGCCAGCAGCTTGGGTCGGAACTATGGCTACACCTTC. Its protein is CASSLGRNYGYTF.

The chain has TRBV18 and TRBJ2-7; D perhaps matches TRBD1 (5 bases). The V gene's germline CDR1 is KGHSH and CDR2 LQKENI. There are 14 residues in the CDR3. V was pared by 3 bases and J by 0 bases, with 9 bases between. The CDR3 protein is CASSPSRDSYEQYF. The DNA of the CDR3 is TGTGCCAGCTCACCTAGCAGGGACTCCTACGAGCAGTACTTC.

The CDR3 spells CASSLVGPRGNIQYF. CDR3 bases: TGTGCCAGCAGCTTGGTAGGCCCAAGGGGAAACATTCAGTACTTC. The rearrangement uses TRBV5-6 and TRBJ2-4; TRBD1 is a possible D gene (5 bases). This CDR3 spans 15 amino acids. Looked up from germline, CDR1 is SGHDT and CDR2 is YYEEEE. V lost 0 bases to trimming and J lost 6 bases, with 13 bases between them.

The chain joins TRBV7-8 to TRBJ1-2; D perhaps matches TRBD1 (5 bases). This CDR3 contains 14 residues. V was shortened by 4 bases and J by 4 bases, with 13 bases between the two germline ends. The V gene's germline CDR1 is SGHVS and CDR2 FQNEAQ. CDR3 nucleotide sequence: TGTGCCAGCAGCTCCCGGGACCAAAGCTATGGCTACACCTTC. Its protein is CASSSRDQSYGYTF. The full variable domain, in which reference TRBV7-8 and TRBJ1-2 provide the parts outside the CDR3, is GAGVSQSPRYKVAKRGQDVALRCDPISGHVSLFWYQQALGQGPEFLTYFQNEAQLDKSGLPSDRFFAERPEGSVSTLKIQRTQQEDSAVYLCASSSRDQSYGYTFGSGTRLTVV.

This rearrangement joins TRBV6-6 to TRBJ2-2; TRBD1 might be the D (6 bases). Germline V gives CDR1 MNHNY, CDR2 SVGAGI (reference sequence). The CDR3 is 15 residues long. The V end was cut by 6 bases, the J end by 4 bases, with 15 bases between. CDR3 nucleotide sequence: TGTGCCAGCAGAAATACAGGGTTATCCACCGGGGAGCTGTTTTTT. This codes for CASRNTGLSTGELFF.

The chain uses TRBV19 and TRBJ2-2; the D is unclear. CDR3 length equals 14 residues. Germline V gene sequence: CDR1 LNHDA, CDR2 SQIVND (reference sequence). Trimming left V 7 bases short and J 4 bases short, with 13 bases between. CDR3 amino acids: CASTLTAVTGELFF. For the CDR3, the DNA is TGTGCCAGTACCCTCACAGCCGTCACCGGGGAGCTGTTTTTT.

The chain links TRBV19 to TRBJ2-3; D is possibly TRBD1 (6 bases). Trimming pared 4 bases from V and 3 bases from J, leaving 14 bases between. This CDR3 is 15 amino acids long. Germline V lookup: CDR1 LNHDA, CDR2 SQIVND (reference sequence). The CDR3 sequence: CASSTGQIPTDTQYF. CDR3 nucleotide sequence: TGTGCCAGTAGTACCGGACAGATACCGACAGATACGCAGTATTTT.